Presented here are 5 T cell receptor beta chains from one specimen sequenced in a study of CD8 T cells in ankylosing spondylitis. TCRdb re-called the 5' RACE reads through MiXCR, storing one row per CDR3 protein. The profile shows over 30,000 distinct CDR3 sequences, approximately 15% of them singletons. Material for sequencing was blood. The receptors derive from a male donor with ankylosing spondylitis or in good health (not recorded which).

This sequence joins TRBV28 and TRBJ1-4; no clear D. Germline values: CDR1 MDHEN, CDR2 SYDVKM. The germline V and J ends were trimmed by 6 bases and 8 bases, with 19 bases remaining between them. The CDR3 runs to 15 residues. The CDR3 spells CASSPRTASREKLFF. DNA for the CDR3: TGTGCCAGCAGCCCAAGGACGGCGAGTAGGGAAAAACTGTTTTTT.

The V gene is TRBV6-5, the J gene TRBJ2-2; a weak D match, TRBD1 (6 bases). Trimming pared 8 bases from V and 5 bases from J, leaving 15 bases between. CDR1 MNHEY and CDR2 SVGAGI come from the germline V gene. The CDR3 is made up of 14 amino acids. The CDR3: CASQPRTVTGELFF. In DNA, the CDR3 is TGTGCCAGCCAGCCTCGGACAGTTACCGGGGAGCTGTTTTTT.

This clonotype was recorded a few times. The chain carries TRBV12-3 or TRBV12-4 and TRBJ1-1; D is uncertain. CDR3 length equals 11 residues. Trimming took off 7 bases at V and 5 bases at J, with 8 bases between the two ends. In DNA, the CDR3 is TGTGCCAGCATGATTGGGACTGAAGCTTTCTTT. The encoded protein is CASMIGTEAFF.

This clonotype was seen a handful of times. The rearrangement links TRBV6-1 to TRBJ2-1; TRBD2 agrees at 8 bases. This CDR3 region has 15 residues. Germline CDR1 reads MNHNS; CDR2 reads SASEGT. Trimming cost V 2 bases and J 3 bases; bases outside gene matches: 3. In DNA form, the CDR3 reads TGTGCCAGCAGTGAATTTAGCGGGGTCTACAATGAGCAGTTCTTC. This sequence encodes CASSEFSGVYNEQFF.

This clonotype was counted between two and nine times. The V and J genes are TRBV9 and TRBJ2-1; 7 bases are a match to TRBD2. The CDR3 sequence is 16 residues long. V lost 0 bases, J lost 3 bases, and 6 bases stayed unmatched. Per the germline V gene, CDR1 is SGDLS and CDR2 is YYNGEE. The CDR3 DNA reads TGTGCCAGCAGCGTAGGCGTGACTAGCATCTACAATGAGCAGTTCTTC. Translated, it gives CASSVGVTSIYNEQFF.